Listed here are 22 T cell receptor beta chains from one sample, sequenced in a study of T cell clonality in common variable immunodeficiency. Their target antigens are unknown. Whole-study findings and limits: Fewer deletions and N-nucleotide insertions were reportedly seen in common variable immunodeficiency TCR beta sequences.

Clones were sequenced by immunoSEQ multiplex PCR, and TCRdb holds only the in-frame ones, with some missing. The sample was found to contain about 28,000 clones, and every one recurs. Sequenced input: peripheral blood mononuclear cells. These receptors originate from a human donor with common variable immunodeficiency.

This clone occurred a few times. Sequence at one end of the junction differs from germline and may be a read error. The observed sequence ends 3 residues before the CDR3 terminus, with the missing tail filled in from the germline J gene. V and J are TRBV7-7 and TRBJ2-7; tentatively, D is TRBD2 (6 bases). Germline V gene lookup returns CDR1 SSHAT and CDR2 FNYEAQ (reference sequence). This CDR3 is 13 amino acids long. The CDR3 loop reads CASSPGVTYEQYF. The DNA read from the CDR3 is TGTGCTAGCAGTCCGGGGGTTACCTACGAG.

This clone was observed many times. The CDR3 goes on 3 residues after the read ends, and that part is filled in from the germline J gene. The rearrangement uses TRBV7-6 and TRBJ2-5; 9 bases match TRBD2. CDR1 SGHVS and CDR2 FNYEAQ come from the germline V gene. With V trimmed by 11 bases and J by 4 bases, 2 bases remained unmatched. The length of the CDR3 is 11 residues. The chain's CDR3 is CACGGGETQYF. Incomplete CDR3 DNA: TGTGCCTGCGGGGGGGGAGAGACC.

This clone was counted a few times. The read ends 3 residues shy of where the CDR3 ends; the end is completed using the germline J gene. The rearrangement links TRBV7-2 to TRBJ2-7; 8 positions match TRBD1. The CDR3 totals 15 residues. Germline CDR1 is SGHTA and CDR2 is FQGNSA. V shed 4 bases and J 4 bases; nucleotides not matched to a gene: 9. The CDR3 loop reads CASSSVSGTGYEQYF. CDR3 DNA, as far as it was read: TGTGCCAGCAGCTCCGTCTCCGGGACAGGTTACGAG. The variable domain in full, with the rest retrieved from reference TRBV7-2 and TRBJ2-7, is GAGVSQSPSNKVTEKGKDVELRCDPISGHTALYWYRQSLGQGLEFLIYFQGNSAPDKSGLPSDRFSAERTGGSVSTLTIQRTQQEDSAVYLCASSSVSGTGYEQYFGPGTRLTVT.

Note on this clone: The read halts 3 residues ahead of the CDR3 end, with the missing end drawn from the germline J gene. The V and J genes are TRBV5-6 and TRBJ2-1; D unclear. The germline V gene has CDR1 SGHDT and CDR2 YYEEEE. Deletions cut 1 base from V and 8 bases from J, with 7 bases between. This CDR3 is built from 12 residues. The DNA read from the CDR3 is TGTGCCAGCAGCTTGAATAGTGATGAG. As protein: CASSLNSDE. The entire CDR3 protein is CASSLNSDEQFF.

The sample holds many counts of this clone. The read ends 3 residues early relative to the CDR3; the germline J gene fills the gap. V gene TRBV7-2 combines with J gene TRBJ2-5, with 7 bases identical to TRBD1. The trim removed 5 bases at V and 2 bases at J, leaving 5 bases unmatched. Germline assignment: CDR1 SGHTA and CDR2 FQGNSA. This CDR3 region has 14 residues. The CDR3 reads CASSQYRGQETQYF. CDR3 DNA, as far as it was read: TGTGCCAGCAGCCAATACAGGGGACAAGAGACC. Based on the CDR3 plus reference TRBV7-2 and TRBJ2-5, the full variable domain is GAGVSQSPSNKVTEKGKDVELRCDPISGHTALYWYRQSLGQGLEFLIYFQGNSAPDKSGLPSDRFSAERTGGSVSTLTIQRTQQEDSAVYLCASSQYRGQETQYFGPGTRLLVL.

This clone was seen at least ten times. The sequenced CDR3 bases are TGTGCCAGTAGTAAGGGACTAGCGGGGGAGCCCTACGAG. Residues: CASSKGLAGEPYE. The CDR3 as a whole reads CASSKGLAGEPYEQYF. This chain joins TRBV19 and TRBJ2-7, with 14 bases fitting TRBD2. The read ends 3 residues before the CDR3 terminus; that terminus is restored from the germline J gene. The germline V gene has CDR1 LNHDA and CDR2 SQIVND (reference sequence). The CDR3 runs to 16 residues. Trimming removed 4 bases from V and 2 bases from J; junction bases left unmatched: 4.

With respect to this clone: Read sequence stops 3 residues before the CDR3 end, and the germline J gene provides the missing end. This chain links TRBV20-1 with TRBJ1-6; perhaps TRBD1 as D (6 bases). The CDR3 length is 15 residues. Germline-derived CDR1 and CDR2 are DFQATT and SNEGSKA (reference sequence). Trimming removed 6 bases from V and 1 base from J, with 13 bases in between. The CDR3 is CSAEEDRSYNSPLHF. The covered CDR3 bases are TGCAGTGCAGAGGAGGACAGATCCTATAATTCACCC.

In regard to this clone: The read ends 3 residues early relative to the CDR3; the germline J gene fills the gap. This sequence joins TRBV11-1 and TRBJ2-5; D is unclear. Trimming shortened V by 1 base and J by 7 bases, and 13 bases separated the two germline ends. Per the germline V gene, CDR1 is SGHAT and CDR2 is FQDESV (reference sequence). The CDR3 length is 14 residues. The CDR3 spells CASSLVGGPVTQYF. CDR3 DNA (partial): TGTGCCAGCAGCTTAGTAGGCGGTCCGGTGACC. Full variable domain (remainder filled in from reference TRBV11-1 and TRBJ2-5): EAEVAQSPRYKITEKSQAVAFWCDPISGHATLYWYRQILGQGPELLVQFQDESVVDDSQLPKDRFSAERLKGVDSTLKIQPAELGDSAMYLCASSLVGGPVTQYFGPGTRLLVL.

The sample holds a few counts of this clone. The read ends 3 residues shy of where the CDR3 ends; the end is completed using the germline J gene. The chain is built from TRBV19 and TRBJ2-5; TRBD1 might be the D (6 bases). Trimming removed 5 bases from V and 7 bases from J, with 23 bases in between. The germline V gene has CDR1 LNHDA and CDR2 SQIVND (reference sequence). The CDR3 is 16 amino acids. CDR3 DNA, as far as it was read: TGTGCCAGTAGTGGGAGAACAGGGTCAGGTTGGGGGACC. It translates to CASSGRTGSGWGT. The entire CDR3 protein is CASSGRTGSGWGTQYF.

CDR3 region: CASSRTQRRTDTQYF. Partial CDR3 DNA: TGTGCCAGCAGCAGAACCCAGCGCCGCACAGATACG. The V and J genes are TRBV7-3 and TRBJ2-3; unclear D gene. The sequenced fragment ends 3 residues before the CDR3 boundary, so the rest is inferred from the germline J gene. Germline V gives CDR1 SGHTA, CDR2 FQGTGA. This CDR3 spans 15 amino acids. The V end lost 5 bases, the J end lost 1 base, and 13 bases lay between the germline ends.

This clone is medium-sized (0.01 to 0.1%). The read ends 3 residues before the CDR3 terminus; that terminus is restored from the germline J gene. V and J are TRBV12-3 or TRBV12-4 and TRBJ2-7; D ambiguous. The CDR3 contains 12 residues. Trimming took 2 bases from V and 1 from J, leaving 3 bases between them. CDR3 residues: CASSLLSYEQYF. The CDR3 DNA, read in part, is TGTGCCAGCAGTTTATTATCCTACGAG.

This clone came up many times. Coverage ceases 3 residues before the CDR3 finishes, and the germline J gene fills in the end. The V call is TRBV7-3, the J call TRBJ1-6; D remains unclear. V was clipped by 6 bases and J by 7 bases, with 16 bases between them. Germline V gives CDR1 SGHTA, CDR2 FQGTGA. CDR3 length: 15 amino acids. The sequenced part of the CDR3 DNA is TGTGCCAGCAGTTTCCACCCCCAACTAAATTCACCC. Translating it yields CASSFHPQLNSP. The entire CDR3 sequence reads CASSFHPQLNSPLHF.

This clone has at least ten counts. The read ends 3 residues shy of where the CDR3 ends; the end is completed using the germline J gene. This rearrangement joins TRBV5-1 to TRBJ2-5, with 9 positions matching TRBD1. The CDR3 runs to 15 residues. The V gene's germline CDR1 is SGHRS and CDR2 YFSETQ. The V gene end was trimmed by 5 bases and the J gene end by 7 bases; junction bases not matched to a gene: 12. The CDR3 bases that were read are TGCGCCAGCAGGGCCGGGACAGGGTTTGAAGGGACC. Its translation is CASRAGTGFEGT. The full CDR3 is CASRAGTGFEGTQYF.

This clone was detected ten times or more. Coverage ceases 3 residues before the CDR3 finishes, and the germline J gene fills in the end. This chain connects TRBV20-1 to TRBJ2-3, with 7 nucleotides matching TRBD2. CDR3 size: 12 residues. The germline V gene has CDR1 DFQATT and CDR2 SNEGSKA (reference sequence). With 7 bases clipped from V and 5 bases from J, the junction kept 6 bases outside the gene matches. The CDR3 loop is CSGERGVDTQYF. CDR3 DNA, as far as it was read: TGCAGTGGCGAGCGGGGAGTAGATACG.

The CDR3 reads CASSETTGGSYNEQFF. CDR3 DNA (partial): TGTGCCAGTAGTGAGACGACAGGGGGGTCCTACAATGAG. V is TRBV19 and J is TRBJ2-1, with TRBD1 matching over 9 bases. The read terminates 3 residues ahead of where the CDR3 ends, so the germline J gene completes it. The CDR3 extends over 16 amino acids. The V segment lost 5 bases and the J segment 1 base; nucleotides outside the gene matches: 6. The germline gives CDR1 LNHDA, CDR2 SQIVND (reference sequence).

This clone has more than one count but fewer than ten. The read is 3 residues too short to cover the CDR3 end, so that end is filled in from the germline J gene. The rearrangement uses TRBV29-1 and TRBJ2-7; 11 bases align to TRBD1. Per the germline V gene, CDR1 is SQVTM and CDR2 is ANQGSEA. The CDR3 runs to 12 residues. V lost 6 bases and J lost 6; bases outside the gene matches: 4. The CDR3 protein is CSVGTGGGEQYF. Partial CDR3 DNA: TGCAGCGTGGGGACAGGGGGGGGCGAG.

Note on this clone: The CDR3 end is not reached by the read, which stops 3 residues before it; the germline J gene fills it in. This chain links TRBV19 with TRBJ1-5, with D possibly TRBD1 on 5 matching bases. The germline V gene encodes CDR1 LNHDA and CDR2 SQIVND (reference sequence). The length of the CDR3 is 15 residues. V was pared by 5 bases and J by 5 bases, with 16 bases between. The CDR3 bases that were read are TGTGCCAGTAGTCCCCCCGCGGGGGAGGATCAGCCC. It specifies CASSPPAGEDQP. In full, the CDR3 is CASSPPAGEDQPQHF.

There are a few counts of this clone. The CDR3 is cut off 3 residues early in the read; its end comes from the germline J gene. The V and J genes are TRBV19 and TRBJ1-2; weak D call: TRBD1 (5 bases). The CDR3 runs to 15 residues. The germline V gene encodes CDR1 LNHDA and CDR2 SQIVND (reference sequence). The CDR3: CASSLSPIPRVGYTF. The DNA read from the CDR3 is TGTGCCAGTAGTTTATCCCCAATCCCCAGGGTAGGC.

Of note for this clone: Read coverage stops 3 residues before the CDR3 terminus; the germline J gene supplies the remainder. The gene calls are TRBV7-2 and TRBJ2-7; a possible D gene is TRBD2 (6 bases). Trimming removed 6 bases at V and 2 bases at J, with 17 bases between. In germline, CDR1 is SGHTA, CDR2 FQGNSA. The CDR3 spans 15 residues. Incomplete CDR3 DNA: TGTGCCAGCAGTCTCAGACTAGACCCCCCCTACGAG. Amino acids: CASSLRLDPPYE. The whole CDR3 sequence reads CASSLRLDPPYEQYF. Full variable domain (rest looked up from reference TRBV7-2 and TRBJ2-7): GAGVSQSPSNKVTEKGKDVELRCDPISGHTALYWYRQSLGQGLEFLIYFQGNSAPDKSGLPSDRFSAERTGGSVSTLTIQRTQQEDSAVYLCASSLRLDPPYEQYFGPGTRLTVT.

A word on this clone: With the read ending 3 residues before the CDR3 end, the germline J gene is used to fill in that end. V and J are TRBV7-2 and TRBJ2-3, with D unresolved. Per the germline V gene, CDR1 is SGHTA and CDR2 is FQGNSA. CDR3 length: 14 residues. V shed 3 bases and J shed 2 bases, with 9 bases lying between them. This CDR3 reads CASSFKTFTDTQYF. The CDR3 bases that were read are TGTGCCAGCAGCTTTAAGACTTTCACAGATACG.

This clone was observed many times. The observed sequence ends 3 residues before the CDR3 terminus, with the missing tail filled in from the germline J gene. J is TRBJ2-4 and V is TRBV10-3; TRBD2 matches at 9 bases. The CDR3 consists of 14 residues. Germline V lookup: CDR1 ENHRY, CDR2 SYGVKD. V trimming: 10 bases; J trimming: 7 bases; junction bases outside the gene matches: 11. The CDR3 bases that were read are TGTGCCACAGGGCGGGAGGGGGAAGGTAACATT. This codes for CATGREGEGNI. The complete CDR3 reads CATGREGEGNIQYF.

This clone was seen repeatedly, ten times or more. Coverage ceases 3 residues before the CDR3 finishes, and the germline J gene fills in the end. The chain links TRBV20-1 to TRBJ2-2, with D tentatively TRBD1 (5 bases). Germline CDR1 DFQATT, CDR2 SNEGSKA (reference sequence). The CDR3 contains 13 residues. Trimming shortened V by 3 bases and J by 0 bases, and 5 bases separated the two germline ends. CDR3 residues: CSARDTNTGELFF. The DNA read from the CDR3 is TGCAGTGCTAGGGACACGAACACCGGGGAG.